These 26 T cell receptor beta chains came from one sample sequenced in a study of T cells in localized non-small cell lung cancer. The protocol was immunoSEQ multiplex PCR, while the TCRdb copy is restricted to in-frame clones and leaves out a portion. The table lists 100,000 or so clones, under 95% of them singletons. Sequenced here: PBMCs, sampled before any cancer treatment. These receptor sequences come from a woman between 35 and 75 years old with stage II squamous cell lung carcinoma.

The rearrangement joins TRBV5-8 to TRBJ2-7; D remains ambiguous. Looked up from germline, CDR1 is SGHTS and CDR2 is YDEGEE. The V and J ends lost 1 base and 7 bases respectively, with 12 bases between them. The CDR3 covers 13 residues. The CDR3 spells CASSLTPFWEQYF. CDR3 DNA: TGTGCCAGCAGCTTGACCCCATTCTGGGAGCAGTACTTC. Looking up the rest from reference TRBV5-8 and TRBJ2-7 gives the full variable domain: EAGVTQSPTHLIKTRGQQATLRCSPISGHTSVYWYQQALGLGLQFLLWYDEGEERNRGNFPPRFSGRQFPNYSSELNVNALELEDSALYLCASSLTPFWEQYFGPGTRLTVT.

Of note for this clone: The same CDR3 can be traced to other DNA sequences in this sample. Written as DNA, the CDR3 is TGTGCCAGCAGCCTGGGGGACTATAGCAATCAGCCCCAGCATTTT. Its translation is CASSLGDYSNQPQHF. J is TRBJ1-5 and V is TRBV7-9; the D gene is possibly TRBD1 (5 bases). The CDR3 extends over 15 amino acids. V dropped 5 bases and J dropped 0 bases, with 11 bases sitting between them. Germline V gene sequence: CDR1 SEHNR, CDR2 FQNEAQ (reference sequence). Together with reference TRBV7-9 and TRBJ1-5, the CDR3 gives the full variable domain: DTGVSQNPRHKITKRGQNVTFRCDPISEHNRLYWYRQTLGQGPEFLTYFQNEAQLEKSRLLSDRFSAERPKGSFSTLEIQRTEQGDSAMYLCASSLGDYSNQPQHFGDGTRLSIL.

The CDR3 DNA reads as TGCAGCGTTGCGGGGGGAGGGTACACTGAAGCTTTCTTT. This gives the protein CSVAGGGYTEAFF. V is TRBV29-1 and J is TRBJ1-1; tentatively, D is TRBD1 (5 bases). CDR1 is SQVTM, CDR2 ANQGSEA, per germline. The CDR3 spans 13 residues. V gave up 4 bases and J gave up 3 bases, with 12 bases separating them.

This chain uses TRBV15 with TRBJ1-2, with no clear D. The germline CDR1 and CDR2 sequences are LNHNV and YYDKDF (reference sequence). CDR3 length: 15 residues. Trimming pared 0 bases from V and 3 bases from J, leaving 11 bases between. CDR3 amino acids: CATSRDPARDYGYTF. The CDR3 DNA sequence: TGTGCCACCAGCAGAGATCCGGCCAGAGACTATGGCTACACCTTC.

The gene calls are TRBV12-5 and TRBJ2-5, with 12 bases identical to TRBD2. Unmatched junction bases numbered 8, after V lost 7 bases and J lost 5 bases. Germline V gene lookup returns CDR1 LGHNT and CDR2 FRNRAP. This CDR3 is built from 15 residues. The CDR3 bases are TGTGCTAGTGCCGAAGGACTAGCGGGGATTGAGACCCAGTACTTC. This encodes CASAEGLAGIETQYF.

The chain recombines TRBV5-4 with TRBJ2-5; TRBD2 matches at 8 bases. The germline V gene encodes CDR1 SGHNT and CDR2 YYREEE (reference sequence). CDR3 length: 16 residues. With V trimmed by 3 bases and J by 2 bases, 9 bases remained unmatched. The CDR3 reads CASSSGLAYDQETQYF. The CDR3 DNA sequence: TGTGCCAGCAGCTCCGGACTAGCCTACGATCAAGAGACCCAGTACTTC.

The chain combines TRBV13 with TRBJ1-2; unclear D gene. This CDR3 comprises 16 residues. V was clipped by 5 bases and J by 3 bases, with 19 bases between them. Germline V gene lookup returns CDR1 PRHDT and CDR2 FYEKMQ (reference sequence). CDR3 loop: CASSSNLLTDYYGYTF. The CDR3 DNA sequence: TGTGCCAGCAGCAGTAATTTACTTACAGATTACTATGGCTACACCTTC.

J is TRBJ2-3 and V is TRBV10-3; D is possibly TRBD1 (6 bases). The CDR3 is 13 amino acids. Deletions cut 10 bases from V and 2 bases from J, with 13 bases between. Germline assignment: CDR1 ENHRY and CDR2 SYGVKD. The CDR3 region has the DNA TGTGCCACCGGGACAAGCCCCACAGATACGCAGTATTTT. Residues: CATGTSPTDTQYF.

This CDR3 is CASSLRQERYGYTF. The CDR3 DNA follows: TGTGCCAGCAGTTTAAGGCAGGAGAGGTATGGCTACACCTTC. The chain is built from TRBV28 and TRBJ1-2; D unclear. The germline V gene encodes CDR1 MDHEN and CDR2 SYDVKM. The V and J ends lost 2 bases and 5 bases respectively, with 12 bases between them. The CDR3 runs 14 residues.

The V gene is TRBV7-9, the J gene TRBJ1-2; D is uncertain. Trimming left V 5 bases short and J 0 bases short, with 13 bases between. The CDR3 is 15 amino acids. Germline assignment: CDR1 SEHNR and CDR2 FQNEAQ (reference sequence). CDR3: CASSILAVTNYGYTF. The CDR3 DNA sequence: TGTGCCAGCAGCATCCTCGCGGTTACTAACTATGGCTACACCTTC.

The V call is TRBV5-5, the J call TRBJ1-1; the D is unclear. The germline V and J ends were trimmed by 0 bases and 7 bases, with 10 bases remaining between them. CDR3 length: 13 amino acids. Per germline, CDR1 SGHKS and CDR2 YYEKEE (reference sequence). For the CDR3, the DNA is TGTGCCAGCAGCTTGGACGGGAGACTTGAAGCTTTCTTT. Protein: CASSLDGRLEAFF.

For the CDR3, the DNA is TGTGCCAGCAGCCCGGGACTAGCGGGAGGGTCCTACAATGAGCAGTTCTTC. It encodes CASSPGLAGGSYNEQFF. The chain recombines TRBV13 with TRBJ2-1; TRBD2 matches 16 bases. This CDR3 has 17 residues. The germline V gene encodes CDR1 PRHDT and CDR2 FYEKMQ (reference sequence). V shed 5 bases and J 1 base; nucleotides not matched to a gene: 2.

The chain's CDR3 is CASSRGTGMRYGYTF. The CDR3 DNA sequence: TGTGCCAGCAGTAGGGGGACAGGGATGCGTTATGGCTACACCTTC. The V and J genes are TRBV6-6 and TRBJ1-2; TRBD1 matches 9 bases. The CDR3 loop spans 15 amino acids. Trimming removed 5 bases from V and 5 bases from J; junction bases left unmatched: 9. The germline V gene has CDR1 MNHNY and CDR2 SVGAGI (reference sequence).

This clone was detected once. This sequence joins TRBV19 and TRBJ2-2; 9 nucleotides line up with TRBD1. The J segment lost 4 bases and the V segment lost 8 bases, leaving 5 bases of the junction unmatched. CDR3 length: 14 amino acids. The germline V gene encodes CDR1 LNHDA and CDR2 SQIVND (reference sequence). CDR3 in amino acids: CASRRDRATGELFF. The DNA for the CDR3 is TGTGCCAGTCGAAGGGACAGGGCCACCGGGGAGCTGTTTTTT.

J is TRBJ1-4 and V is TRBV5-1, with 9 bases matching TRBD1. The germline V gene has CDR1 SGHRS and CDR2 YFSETQ. The CDR3 has 16 residues. V shed 6 bases and J 5 bases; nucleotides not matched to a gene: 11. The CDR3 region is CASTVGPGQGNEKLFF. The DNA of the CDR3 is TGCGCCAGCACAGTCGGGCCGGGACAGGGCAATGAAAAACTGTTTTTT.

The chain recombines TRBV6-1 with TRBJ1-5; D remains unclear. The CDR3 contains 15 residues. The V and J ends lost 5 bases and 4 bases respectively, with 15 bases between them. CDR1 and CDR2 from the germline V gene are MNHNS and SASEGT. The CDR3 coding sequence is TGTGCCAGCAGTACCGACGGCTCTTCAAATCAGCCCCAGCATTTT. It specifies CASSTDGSSNQPQHF.

The chain employs TRBV11-2 and TRBJ1-1; a possible D gene is TRBD1 (6 bases). The CDR3 runs to 14 residues. In germline, CDR1 is SGHAT, CDR2 FQNNGV. V was clipped by 8 bases and J by 4 bases, with 17 bases between them. In DNA form, the CDR3 reads TGTGCCAGCGCGGGGGCAGGAGGATTCACTGAAGCTTTCTTT. This encodes CASAGAGGFTEAFF.

The chain uses TRBV7-6 and TRBJ2-2; TRBD2 aligns across 11 bases. The CDR3 contains 16 residues. V was pared by 1 base and J by 5 bases, with 3 bases of the junction left unmatched. Per germline, CDR1 SGHVS and CDR2 FNYEAQ. CDR3 amino acids: CASSLEPSGRTGELFF. DNA for the CDR3: TGTGCCAGCAGCTTAGAGCCTAGCGGGAGGACCGGGGAGCTGTTTTTT.

V is TRBV5-1 and J is TRBJ2-1; 7 bases line up with TRBD1. The CDR3 totals 17 residues. The V gene end was trimmed by 3 bases and the J gene end by 3 bases; junction bases not matched to a gene: 12. CDR1 and CDR2 (germline): SGHRS, YFSETQ. This CDR3 is CASSSPKYRDSYNEQFF. In DNA form, the CDR3 reads TGCGCCAGCAGCTCACCGAAGTACCGGGACAGCTACAATGAGCAGTTCTTC.

The chain has TRBV12-5 and TRBJ1-1, with D hard to call. V was pared by 5 bases and J by 1 base, with 5 bases between. Germline V gene lookup returns CDR1 LGHNT and CDR2 FRNRAP. This CDR3 spans 12 amino acids. This CDR3 reads CASGLQNTEAFF. CDR3 DNA: TGTGCTAGTGGTCTCCAGAACACTGAAGCTTTCTTT.

The chain joins TRBV7-9 to TRBJ1-4, with D hard to call. The CDR3 has 14 amino acids. CDR1 and CDR2 from the germline V gene are SEHNR and FQNEAQ (reference sequence). Trimming removed 1 base from V and 6 bases from J, with 9 bases in between. CDR3: CASSLVNYDEKLFF. CDR3 sequence (DNA): TGTGCCAGCAGCTTAGTCAACTACGATGAAAAACTGTTTTTT.

This sequence joins TRBV5-1 and TRBJ2-7; 8 nucleotides match TRBD2. Germline V gives CDR1 SGHRS, CDR2 YFSETQ. V trimming: 4 bases; J trimming: 2 bases; junction bases outside the gene matches: 5. The CDR3 is 14 residues long. The CDR3 protein is CASSPGLGPYEQYF. CDR3 nucleotide sequence: TGCGCCAGCAGCCCGGGACTAGGGCCCTACGAGCAGTACTTC. The full variable domain, rest sourced from reference TRBV5-1 and TRBJ2-7, is KAGVTQTPRYLIKTRGQQVTLSCSPISGHRSVSWYQQTPGQGLQFLFEYFSETQRNKGNFPGRFSGRQFSNSRSEMNVSTLELGDSALYLCASSPGLGPYEQYFGPGTRLTVT.

The table lists this clone with a few counts. The chain couples TRBV6-5 to TRBJ1-6; 10 bases align to TRBD1. The CDR3 is 13 residues long. The V segment lost 6 bases and the J segment 7 bases; nucleotides outside the gene matches: 0. Germline CDR1 is MNHEY and CDR2 is SVGAGI. CDR3 residues: CASRDRGNSPLHF. DNA of the CDR3: TGTGCCAGCAGGGACAGGGGGAATTCACCCCTCCACTTT.

The rearrangement joins TRBV5-1 to TRBJ2-1; 9 bases line up with TRBD2. The ends lost 0 bases at V and 8 bases at J; junction bases unmatched: 3. This CDR3 region has 14 residues. CDR1 and CDR2 (germline): SGHRS, YFSETQ. This CDR3 is CASSLGLAVDEQFF. The CDR3 bases are TGCGCCAGCAGCTTGGGACTAGCGGTCGATGAGCAGTTCTTC.

The gene calls are TRBV30 and TRBJ2-1; the D is unclear. Germline V gives CDR1 GTSNPN, CDR2 SVGIG (reference sequence). The V and J ends lost 2 bases and 0 bases respectively, with 11 bases between them. The CDR3 has 15 amino acids. This CDR3 reads CAWSTFDSSYNEQFF. As DNA, the CDR3 is TGTGCCTGGAGTACCTTTGATAGCTCCTACAATGAGCAGTTCTTC.

J is TRBJ1-5 and V is TRBV12-5; D is ambiguous. The germline V gene has CDR1 LGHNT and CDR2 FRNRAP. The CDR3 length is 14 residues. V was clipped by 4 bases and J by 5 bases, with 12 bases between them. DNA for the CDR3: TGTGCTAGTGGTTCCGGCTTTCTCCATCAGCCCCAGCATTTT. This gives the protein CASGSGFLHQPQHF.